This TCR beta chain came from a study of blood T cell repertoires in COVID-19. Across the whole study: COVID-19 samples from acute and convalescent phases originated in the United States, Italy and Spain.

The ends were cut back, 0 bases at V and 10 bases at J, with 14 bases in the middle. The length of the CDR3 is 14 residues. CDR1 and CDR2 from the germline V gene are SGDLS and YYNGEE. Sequencing used immunoSEQ multiplex PCR; TCRdb keeps in-frame clones, though not all of them. Among roughly 90,000 clones listed, more than 70% were seen once. Patients in Seattle were enrolled during active infection, then followed longitudinally. The chain links TRBV9 to TRBJ2-1; a possible D gene is TRBD2 (5 bases). The clonotype comes from a man between 50 and 59 years old with COVID-19, enrolled during active disease. Sequencing used peripheral blood. The chain's CDR3 is CASSVAWGVGEQFF. The CDR3 coding sequence is TGTGCCAGCAGCGTAGCTTGGGGAGTTGGGGAGCAGTTCTTC.